The 23 T cell receptor beta chains below all came from one sample that was sequenced in a study of cytomegalovirus exposure and HLA in healthy donors. 13 Jbeta primers and 60 Vbeta primers were used for the PCR. TCRdb keeps only in-frame clones here, not all; method: immunoSEQ multiplex PCR. This repertoire shows tens of thousands of clones, around 82% found once; its top ten account for under 7%. Sequencing was done on a sample of PBMCs. The receptors shown here come from a male donor in good health and CMV-seronegative.

The V call is TRBV7-3, the J call TRBJ2-1, with D possibly being TRBD2 (5 bases). Trimming removed 5 bases at V and 1 base at J, with 6 bases between. Germline V gene data show CDR1 as SGHTA and CDR2 as FQGTGA. The CDR3 is 13 residues long. In DNA form, the CDR3 reads TGTGCCAGCAGCCGGGAATCCTACAATGAGCAGTTCTTC. Translation gives CASSRESYNEQFF.

This sequence joins TRBV7-6 and TRBJ2-7; 10 nucleotides align to TRBD2. From germline, CDR1 is SGHVS and CDR2 FNYEAQ. The CDR3 is 15 residues long. J lost 1 base, V lost 5 bases, and 5 bases had no gene match. The CDR3 DNA reads as TGTGCCAGCAGCCTTACTAGCGGGGCTTCCTACGAGCAGTACTTC. It codes for CASSLTSGASYEQYF.

The V gene is TRBV4-2, the J gene TRBJ2-5; TRBD1 matches at 8 bases. CDR1 LGHNA and CDR2 YNFKEQ come from the germline V gene. The CDR3 length is 17 residues. Trimming cost V 0 bases and J 4 bases; bases outside gene matches: 10. The CDR3 here is CASSQDSFGQGGETQYF. The CDR3 DNA reads TGTGCCAGCAGCCAAGATTCTTTCGGACAGGGTGGAGAGACCCAGTACTTC.

This chain joins TRBV7-6 and TRBJ2-3, with 9 bases aligning to TRBD1. Germline V CDR1 and CDR2: SGHVS, FNYEAQ. CDR3 length equals 16 residues. Trimming removed 1 base from V and 3 bases from J; junction bases left unmatched: 5. The DNA of the CDR3 is TGTGCCAGCAGCTTAGGACCGGGACAGGGTACAGATACGCAGTATTTT. Amino acids: CASSLGPGQGTDTQYF.

This clone showed up just a few times. The chain couples TRBV5-6 to TRBJ2-7, with 11 bases fitting TRBD2. CDR3 length: 15 amino acids. The junction had 5 bases not matched to a gene; V was cut back by 4 bases and J by 2 bases. Germline V gene lookup returns CDR1 SGHDT and CDR2 YYEEEE. In nucleotides, the CDR3 is TGTGCCAGCAGCCCCGGGACTAGCGGACCCTACGAGCAGTACTTC. Its protein is CASSPGTSGPYEQYF.

V is TRBV2 and J is TRBJ1-1; 8 nucleotides agree with TRBD1. The CDR3 totals 13 residues. The V and J ends lost 4 bases and 5 bases, in that order; junction bases with no gene match: 3. Germline V gene lookup returns CDR1 SNHLY and CDR2 FYNNEI. CDR3 in amino acids: CASSVRGQTEAFF. CDR3 nucleotides: TGTGCCAGCAGTGTCAGGGGGCAAACTGAAGCTTTCTTT.

The rearrangement uses TRBV7-6 and TRBJ2-1; the D gene is possibly TRBD1 (6 bases). Germline V CDR1 and CDR2: SGHVS, FNYEAQ. Trimming stripped 3 bases from V and 3 bases from J, with 15 bases between. The CDR3 is made up of 16 amino acids. The CDR3 here is CASSFPGQLHYNEQFF. The CDR3 DNA is TGTGCCAGCAGCTTCCCGGGACAACTACACTACAATGAGCAGTTCTTC.

The chain uses TRBV2 and TRBJ2-3; 12 bases fit TRBD2. Germline CDR1 reads SNHLY; CDR2 reads FYNNEI. This CDR3 region has 15 residues. J gave up 3 bases and V 6 bases, and 4 bases lay outside the gene matches. In nucleotides, the CDR3 is TGTGCCAGCAGGGAGACTAGCGGGGGTACAGATACGCAGTATTTT. This gives the protein CASRETSGGTDTQYF. Full variable domain (rest looked up from reference TRBV2 and TRBJ2-3): EPEVTQTPSHQVTQMGQEVILRCVPISNHLYFYWYRQILGQKVEFLVSFYNNEISEKSEIFDDQFSVERPDGSNFTLKIRSTKLEDSAMYFCASRETSGGTDTQYFGPGTRLTVL.

The chain uses TRBV6-4 and TRBJ2-3; TRBD2 matches at 8 bases. The CDR3 spans 15 residues. J lost 5 bases, V lost 5 bases, and 9 bases had no gene match. Germline loops: CDR1 MRHNA, CDR2 SNTAGT. The CDR3: CASSTGLAPQDTQYF. CDR3 DNA: TGTGCCAGCAGTACTGGACTAGCACCCCAAGATACGCAGTATTTT.

V gene TRBV5-1 combines with J gene TRBJ1-1; D possibly corresponds to TRBD1 (5 bases). Germline V gene sequence: CDR1 SGHRS, CDR2 YFSETQ. This CDR3 comprises 16 residues. V lost 4 bases and J lost 0, with 16 bases in between. CDR3 sequence (DNA): TGCGCCAGCAGCACCCAGGGAGGCGCCTTGAACACTGAAGCTTTCTTT. Residues: CASSTQGGALNTEAFF. The whole variable domain, filled in from reference TRBV5-1 and TRBJ1-1, reads KAGVTQTPRYLIKTRGQQVTLSCSPISGHRSVSWYQQTPGQGLQFLFEYFSETQRNKGNFPGRFSGRQFSNSRSEMNVSTLELGDSALYLCASSTQGGALNTEAFFGQGTRLTVV.

This chain connects TRBV19 to TRBJ1-5, with a possible D match to TRBD1 (5 bases). Germline CDR1 LNHDA, CDR2 SQIVND (reference sequence). This CDR3 is built from 17 residues. V lost 4 bases, J lost 2 bases, and 18 bases lay in between. The CDR3 loop is CASSTAGQTFGNQPQHF. In DNA, the CDR3 is TGTGCCAGTAGTACAGCAGGGCAGACGTTCGGCAATCAGCCCCAGCATTTT. Complete variable domain (other parts from reference TRBV19 and TRBJ1-5): DGGITQSPKYLFRKEGQNVTLSCEQNLNHDAMYWYRQDPGQGLRLIYYSQIVNDFQKGDIAEGYSVSREKKESFPLTVTSAQKNPTAFYLCASSTAGQTFGNQPQHFGDGTRLSIL.

The chain has TRBV6-1 and TRBJ2-1; tentatively, D is TRBD1 (5 bases). The length of the CDR3 is 13 residues. The germline V and J ends were trimmed by 8 bases and 9 bases, with 17 bases remaining between them. Germline V gene lookup returns CDR1 MNHNS and CDR2 SASEGT. The CDR3 region is CASVRQGESEQFF. The CDR3 nucleotides read TGTGCCAGCGTACGCCAGGGTGAGAGTGAGCAGTTCTTC.

The rearrangement uses TRBV30 and TRBJ2-6; 7 bases agree with TRBD1. In germline, CDR1 is GTSNPN, CDR2 SVGIG (reference sequence). This CDR3 region has 15 residues. The trim removed 2 bases at V and 3 bases at J, leaving 4 bases unmatched. The CDR3 DNA is TGTGCCTGGAGTAGGGGGCACGGTGGGGCCAACGTCCTGACTTTC. This codes for CAWSRGHGGANVLTF.

The chain couples TRBV19 to TRBJ1-6; D is ambiguous. Germline values: CDR1 LNHDA, CDR2 SQIVND (reference sequence). V shed 3 bases and J shed 2 bases, with 8 bases lying between them. This CDR3 has 15 residues. CDR3 nucleotide sequence: TGTGCCAGTAGTATTTCCCACACCTATAATTCACCCCTCCACTTT. It specifies CASSISHTYNSPLHF.

The chain links TRBV18 to TRBJ1-2; 8 bases are a match to TRBD1. This CDR3 spans 14 amino acids. V was pared by 3 bases and J by 8 bases, with 8 bases of the junction left unmatched. Per germline, CDR1 KGHSH and CDR2 LQKENI. CDR3 DNA sequence: TGTGCCAGCTCACCTCTTGGACAGGGAGACGGCTACACCTTC. Its protein product is CASSPLGQGDGYTF.

The rearrangement joins TRBV7-3 to TRBJ2-2, with TRBD1 matching over 9 bases. The CDR3 sequence is 17 residues long. Germline CDR1 SGHTA, CDR2 FQGTGA. Unmatched junction bases numbered 8, after V lost 5 bases and J lost 1 base. The CDR3 region has the DNA TGTGCCAGCAGCGCACCCCCGGGACAGGGGAACACCGGGGAGCTGTTTTTT. Its translation: CASSAPPGQGNTGELFF. Full variable domain (missing parts from reference TRBV7-3 and TRBJ2-2): GAGVSQTPSNKVTEKGKYVELRCDPISGHTALYWYRQSLGQGPEFLIYFQGTGAADDSGLPNDRFFAVRPEGSVSTLKIQRTERGDSAVYLCASSAPPGQGNTGELFFGEGSRLTVL.

This sequence joins TRBV25-1 and TRBJ1-6, with D tentatively TRBD1 (5 bases). V was pared by 3 bases and J by 7 bases, with 16 bases between. The CDR3 is 16 amino acids. The germline CDR1 and CDR2 sequences are MGHDK and SYGVNS. In nucleotides, the CDR3 is TGTGCCAGCAGTGACCTAAGGGAAGGGGCAAATTCACCCCTCCACTTT. This translates into CASSDLREGANSPLHF.

V usage is TRBV7-9 and J usage is TRBJ1-1; 7 bases map to TRBD1. V lost 3 bases to trimming and J lost 1 base; unmatched junction nucleotides: 5. The CDR3 is made up of 15 amino acids. Germline-derived CDR1 and CDR2 are SEHNR and FQNEAQ (reference sequence). DNA for the CDR3: TGTGCCAGCAGCTTTCTTTCAGGGGGGAACACTGAAGCTTTCTTT. Translated: CASSFLSGGNTEAFF.

The CDR3 loop reads CASSEAGGADEQFF. The CDR3 DNA reads as TGTGCCAGCAGTGAAGCCGGGGGGGCGGATGAGCAGTTCTTC. The chain combines TRBV6-1 with TRBJ2-1; 8 nucleotides line up with TRBD2. V trimming: 0 bases; J trimming: 8 bases; junction bases outside the gene matches: 3. Germline V gives CDR1 MNHNS, CDR2 SASEGT. This CDR3 spans 14 amino acids.

The chain links TRBV5-1 to TRBJ2-7; 9 positions agree with TRBD2. There are 15 residues in the CDR3. V lost 4 bases to trimming and J lost 4 bases; unmatched junction nucleotides: 9. The germline V gene encodes CDR1 SGHRS and CDR2 YFSETQ. The CDR3 sequence: CASSPGGTSRYEQYF. The CDR3 DNA reads as TGCGCCAGCAGCCCGGGAGGGACTAGCAGGTACGAGCAGTACTTC.

The rearrangement links TRBV27 to TRBJ2-7; 9 bases agree with TRBD1. The CDR3 is 16 residues long. The germline CDR1 and CDR2 sequences are MNHEY and SMNVEV (reference sequence). V gave up 3 bases and J gave up 5 bases; unmatched junction bases: 11. The CDR3 loop is CASSFIGQGMGNEQYF. The CDR3 bases are TGTGCCAGCAGTTTCATAGGACAGGGGATGGGGAACGAGCAGTACTTC.

This chain uses TRBV6-6 with TRBJ2-7; TRBD1 matches at 9 bases. The junction had 9 bases not matched to a gene; V was cut back by 4 bases and J by 5 bases. CDR1 MNHNY and CDR2 SVGAGI come from the germline V gene (reference sequence). This CDR3 has 15 residues. This chain's CDR3 is CASSSLTGQGNEQYF. CDR3 DNA sequence: TGTGCCAGCAGTTCACTCACCGGACAGGGGAACGAGCAGTACTTC.

This clone has just one count. The chain is built from TRBV7-2 and TRBJ2-3, with 8 bases that match TRBD2. This CDR3 has 16 amino acids. CDR1 is SGHTA, CDR2 FQGNSA, per germline. Losses at the gene ends were 6 bases for V and 2 bases for J; bases not matched to a gene: 10. CDR3 in amino acids: CASREKAGGHTDTQYF. The CDR3 DNA sequence: TGTGCCAGCAGAGAGAAGGCGGGGGGTCACACAGATACGCAGTATTTT.